This section outlines one T cell receptor beta chain sequence together with its context. RNA was isolated and reverse transcribed to cDNA, the sequencing template. Profiling relied on immunoSEQ multiplex PCR, and the TCRdb table lists in-frame clones only, not all of them. The sample records about 250,000 clones, 67% being singletons. The entry originates in a study of CD8+ T cells in alopecia areata. This CDR3 is built from 14 residues. The germline V gene has CDR1 GTSNPN and CDR2 SVGIG (reference sequence). V was cut by 0 bases and J by 9 bases, with 17 bases left in between. Obtained from alopecia areata patients were lesional scalp punch biopsies along with peripheral blood.

The TCR was taken from a human donor with alopecia areata. This sample comprised CD4+ T cells sorted from blood, obtained at week 0. This sequence joins TRBV30 and TRBJ2-5, with D uncertain. The CDR3 DNA sequence: TGTGCCTGGAGTGTAATAGTCACGGCAAGGGCCCAGTACTTC. This codes for CAWSVIVTARAQYF. Full variable domain (outside the CDR3, taken from reference TRBV30 and TRBJ2-5): SQTIHQWPATLVQPVGSPLSLECTVEGTSNPNLYWYRQAAGRGLQLLFYSVGIGQISSEVPQNLSASRPQDRQFILSSKKLLLSDSGFYLCAWSVIVTARAQYFGPGTRLLVL.